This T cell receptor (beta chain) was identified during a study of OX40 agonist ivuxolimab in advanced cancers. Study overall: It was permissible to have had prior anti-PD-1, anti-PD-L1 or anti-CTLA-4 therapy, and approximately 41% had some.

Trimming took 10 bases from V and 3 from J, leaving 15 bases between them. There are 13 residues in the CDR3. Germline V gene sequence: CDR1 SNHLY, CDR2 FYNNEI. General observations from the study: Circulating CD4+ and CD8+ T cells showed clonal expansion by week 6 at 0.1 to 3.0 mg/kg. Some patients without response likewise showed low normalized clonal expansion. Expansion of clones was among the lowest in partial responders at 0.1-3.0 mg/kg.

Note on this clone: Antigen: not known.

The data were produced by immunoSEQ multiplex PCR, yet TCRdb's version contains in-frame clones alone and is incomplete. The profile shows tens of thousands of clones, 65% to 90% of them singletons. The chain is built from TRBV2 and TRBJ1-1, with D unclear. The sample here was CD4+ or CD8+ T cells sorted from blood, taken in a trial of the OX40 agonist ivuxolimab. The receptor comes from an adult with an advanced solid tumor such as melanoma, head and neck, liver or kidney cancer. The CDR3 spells CATIRDLDTEAFF. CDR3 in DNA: TGTGCCACCATCCGCGACCTGGACACTGAAGCTTTCTTT.